This is a list of T cell receptor beta chains from one sample in a study of CD8+CD57+ T cells in acquired aplastic anemia. TCRdb redid the calling of the reads with MiXCR, one entry per CDR3 protein. The repertoire holds some 180,000 distinct CDR3 sequences, with about half as singletons. Material: sorted CD4+, CD8+, or CD8+CD57+ T cells (not recorded which) from PBMCs. Receptors were obtained from a human donor with aplastic anemia. The CDR3 runs from the conserved cysteine through the conserved F or W. The D gene is left open where the match is weak. A row's size may be missing; if present it is once, few, many or a size class.

d_gene: NA; abundance: NA; v_gene: TRBV7-9; j_gene: TRBJ2-1; CDR3aa: CASSSAGYEQFF; CDR3nt: TGTGCCAGCAGCTCCGCGGGGTATGAGCAGTTCTTC
d_gene: TRBD2; abundance: NA; v_gene: TRBV15; j_gene: TRBJ2-1; CDR3aa: CATSPRTGGEQFF; CDR3nt: TGTGCCACCAGCCCACGAACGGGGGGGGAGCAGTTCTTC
d_gene: TRBD1; abundance: NA; v_gene: TRBV25-1; j_gene: TRBJ1-1; CDR3aa: CASSASTGLTEAFF; CDR3nt: TGTGCCAGCAGTGCCTCGACAGGGCTCACTGAAGCTTTCTTT
d_gene: NA; abundance: few; v_gene: TRBV29-1; j_gene: TRBJ2-7; CDR3aa: CSVNLGTYEQYF; CDR3nt: TGCAGCGTCAACTTGGGTACCTACGAGCAGTACTTC
d_gene: NA; abundance: NA; v_gene: TRBV7-2; j_gene: TRBJ2-3; CDR3aa: CASSFSLYSDTQYF; CDR3nt: TGTGCCAGCAGCTTCTCCCTGTATTCAGATACGCAGTATTTT
d_gene: NA; abundance: NA; v_gene: TRBV19; j_gene: TRBJ1-2; CDR3aa: CASSQRLGYGYTF; CDR3nt: TGTGCCAGTAGCCAACGACTCGGCTATGGCTACACCTTC
d_gene: NA; abundance: NA; v_gene: TRBV2; j_gene: TRBJ1-1; CDR3aa: CASGGRTEAFF; CDR3nt: TGTGCCAGTGGTGGAAGGACTGAAGCTTTCTTT
d_gene: NA; abundance: NA; v_gene: TRBV6-5; j_gene: TRBJ1-2; CDR3aa: CASSYSPLANYGYTF; CDR3nt: TGTGCCAGCAGTTACTCTCCATTAGCTAACTATGGCTACACCTTC
d_gene: NA; abundance: many; v_gene: TRBV6-5; j_gene: TRBJ1-1; CDR3aa: CASRRQYTEAFF; CDR3nt: TGTGCCAGCAGGAGACAGTACACTGAAGCTTTCTTT
d_gene: NA; abundance: medium-sized; v_gene: TRBV25-1; j_gene: TRBJ1-1; CDR3aa: CASSDGRRGYETEAFF; CDR3nt: TGTGCCAGCAGTGACGGTCGGAGAGGGTACGAAACTGAAGCTTTCTTT
d_gene: NA; abundance: NA; v_gene: TRBV7-3; j_gene: TRBJ2-7; CDR3aa: CASRNRRVTEQYF; CDR3nt: TGTGCCAGCAGAAATAGGAGAGTTACCGAGCAGTACTTC
d_gene: NA; abundance: NA; v_gene: TRBV19; j_gene: TRBJ1-2; CDR3aa: CASSMTVGYGYTF; CDR3nt: TGTGCCAGTAGTATGACAGTCGGTTATGGCTACACCTTC
d_gene: TRBD1; abundance: NA; v_gene: TRBV19; j_gene: TRBJ1-5; CDR3aa: CARGGGQGCQPQHF; CDR3nt: TGTGCCAGAGGGGGGGGACAGGGGTGTCAGCCCCAGCATTTT
d_gene: TRBD1; abundance: few; v_gene: TRBV12-3/TRBV12-4; j_gene: TRBJ1-1; CDR3aa: CASSFGWGQGVRTEAFF; CDR3nt: TGTGCCAGCAGTTTTGGCTGGGGACAGGGAGTCCGAACTGAAGCTTTCTTT
d_gene: TRBD1; abundance: NA; v_gene: TRBV24-1; j_gene: TRBJ1-2; CDR3aa: CATPTSAGQGASGYTF; CDR3nt: TGTGCCACCCCCACTTCTGCAGGACAGGGTGCTTCTGGCTACACCTTC
d_gene: TRBD1; abundance: many; v_gene: TRBV5-1; j_gene: TRBJ1-1; CDR3aa: CASSSTGTGYFTFF; CDR3nt: TGCGCCAGCAGCTCCACCGGGACAGGGTATTTTACTTTCTTT
d_gene: TRBD2; abundance: once; v_gene: TRBV10-3; j_gene: TRBJ2-1; CDR3aa: CASSFHRGGQNNGQFF; CDR3nt: TGTGCCAGCAGCTTCCACCGGGGGGGGCAGAACAATGGGCAGTTCTTC
d_gene: NA; abundance: NA; v_gene: TRBV19; j_gene: TRBJ1-6; CDR3aa: CAASPGDSPLHF; CDR3nt: TGTGCGGCCTCACCAGGGGATTCACCCCTCCACTTT
d_gene: TRBD1; abundance: few; v_gene: TRBV2; j_gene: TRBJ1-5; CDR3aa: CASSGDRGKDQPQHF; CDR3nt: TGTGCCAGCAGTGGTGACAGGGGGAAGGATCAGCCCCAGCATTTT